Below, 24 T cell receptor beta chains from the same sample are listed, as sequenced in a study of blood T cells in healthy people across ages. Next came a second PCR, run for roughly 6 to 11 cycles, which used a sample-barcoded 5' primer along with a J-beta primer mix. TCRdb redid the calling of the 5' RACE reads with MiXCR, one entry per CDR3 protein. The table has about 670,000 distinct CDR3 sequences, around 41% seen once; the top ten hold 30%. The sequencing input was blood. These receptors came from a man older than 75 in good health.

The chain carries TRBV28 and TRBJ2-7, with TRBD2 matching over 9 bases. This CDR3 comprises 14 residues. Trimming took 6 bases from V and 6 from J; bases not matched to a gene: 9. Germline V gene data show CDR1 as MDHEN and CDR2 as SYDVKM. CDR3 sequence reads: CASSRTYSGSEQYF. DNA of the CDR3: TGTGCCAGCAGCCGTACATATAGCGGGAGCGAGCAGTACTTC.

CDR3 DNA sequence: TGTGCCAGCAGCAATTCGGCGGTCTCTGGAAACACCATATATTTT. Amino acid sequence: CASSNSAVSGNTIYF. The rearrangement uses TRBV7-9 and TRBJ1-3; no reliable D call. This CDR3 has 15 residues. In germline, CDR1 is SEHNR, CDR2 FQNEAQ (reference sequence). V lost 5 bases and J 0 bases, leaving 11 bases between the germline ends.

This clonotype appeared many times. The gene calls are TRBV7-3 and TRBJ2-7; the D is unclear. Germline CDR1 SGHTA, CDR2 FQGTGA. The V and J ends lost 0 bases and 4 bases respectively, with 7 bases between them. This CDR3 contains 13 residues. This CDR3 reads CASSLTQRYEQYF. The CDR3 DNA is TGTGCCAGCAGCTTAACGCAGAGATACGAGCAGTACTTC.

V is TRBV6-6 and J is TRBJ2-1; D possibly corresponds to TRBD2 (6 bases). Deletions cut 6 bases from V and 0 bases from J, with 15 bases between. CDR3 length: 16 amino acids. CDR1 is MNHNY, CDR2 SVGAGI, per germline (reference sequence). This CDR3 is CASSWRGGTSYNEQFF. The CDR3 nucleotides are TGTGCCAGCAGCTGGCGGGGCGGGACCTCCTACAATGAGCAGTTCTTC.

The chain couples TRBV7-9 to TRBJ2-3; the match to TRBD2 covers 16 bases. V lost 3 bases to trimming and J lost 5 bases; unmatched junction nucleotides: 5. Germline V gene data show CDR1 as SEHNR and CDR2 as FQNEAQ (reference sequence). This CDR3 is 17 amino acids long. The CDR3 reads CASSLGLAGGPLDTQYF. CDR3 in DNA: TGTGCCAGCAGCTTGGGACTAGCGGGAGGGCCGTTAGATACGCAGTATTTT.

The chain joins TRBV5-1 to TRBJ1-1; 7 bases align to TRBD1. The junction had 5 bases not matched to a gene; V was cut back by 0 bases and J by 0 bases. Germline loops: CDR1 SGHRS, CDR2 YFSETQ. The CDR3 sequence is 16 residues long. Here the CDR3 reads CASSLVTGRVNTEAFF. CDR3 in DNA: TGCGCCAGCAGCTTGGTGACAGGGAGAGTGAACACTGAAGCTTTCTTT.

This clonotype was seen a few times. The genes are TRBV6-2 or TRBV6-3 and TRBJ2-3, with TRBD2 identical over 11 bases. V dropped 5 bases and J dropped 1; count of bases not matched to a gene: 5. This CDR3 has 16 amino acids. Germline-derived CDR1 and CDR2 are MNHEY and SVGEGT. CDR3 in amino acids: CASSRGLAGRTDTQYF. CDR3 nucleotides: TGTGCCAGCAGTCGAGGACTAGCGGGCCGCACAGATACGCAGTATTTT.

V and J are TRBV27 and TRBJ1-5; possible D gene TRBD1, 5 bases. Germline V gene sequence: CDR1 MNHEY, CDR2 SMNVEV (reference sequence). The CDR3 is made up of 13 amino acids. V lost 6 bases and J lost 6, with 12 bases in between. CDR3 sequence: CASRTVGGQPQHF. In DNA, the CDR3 is TGTGCCAGCAGGACAGTTGGCGGTCAGCCCCAGCATTTT.

The chain recombines TRBV3-1 with TRBJ2-5; 9 bases line up with TRBD2. CDR1 and CDR2 from the germline V gene are LGHDT and YNNKEL (reference sequence). V was pared by 1 base and J by 2 bases, with 5 bases of the junction left unmatched. This CDR3 comprises 16 residues. The CDR3 region is CASSQGGGGGQETQYF. The CDR3 DNA reads TGTGCCAGCAGCCAAGGAGGCGGGGGGGGTCAAGAGACCCAGTACTTC.

This chain links TRBV10-1 with TRBJ1-4; the D is unclear. Germline-derived CDR1 and CDR2 are WNHNN and SYGVQD (reference sequence). Trimming stripped 4 bases from V and 7 bases from J, with 13 bases between. The CDR3 is 14 residues long. The DNA for the CDR3 is TGCGCCAGCAGTGGGCATCTGAGCGGTGAAAAACTGTTTTTT. Residues: CASSGHLSGEKLFF.

In its sample, this clonotype was seen many times. The J gene is TRBJ2-7, the V gene TRBV20-1; TRBD1 matches 9 bases. With 3 bases clipped from V and 5 bases from J, the junction kept 5 bases outside the gene matches. Germline V gives CDR1 DFQATT, CDR2 SNEGSKA (reference sequence). The CDR3 contains 13 residues. CDR3 loop: CSASRTGADEQYF. The CDR3 DNA follows: TGCAGTGCTAGCCGGACAGGGGCGGACGAGCAGTACTTC.

This chain's CDR3 is CSVDPTGVNEQYF. The CDR3 bases are TGCAGCGTTGACCCAACAGGGGTCAACGAGCAGTACTTC. The V and J genes are TRBV29-1 and TRBJ2-7; 7 bases agree with TRBD1. Germline V gene sequence: CDR1 SQVTM, CDR2 ANQGSEA. CDR3 length: 13 residues. J was trimmed by 5 bases and V by 3 bases; bases with no gene match: 7.

As concerns this clonotype: At one boundary the junction diverges from the germline segment, which might be a read error. J is TRBJ2-3 and V is TRBV28; possible D gene TRBD2, 5 bases. CDR1 and CDR2 (germline): MDHEN, SYDVKM. The CDR3 has 15 residues. The CDR3 DNA reads TGCGCCAGCAGTTCGTGGGGTAGCGGCACAGATACGCAGTATTTT. Translating gives CASSSWGSGTDTQYF.

This clonotype occurred a few times. This chain uses TRBV29-1 with TRBJ1-2; 9 bases map to TRBD1. There are 13 residues in the CDR3. J was trimmed by 4 bases and V by 8 bases; bases with no gene match: 8. The germline V gene has CDR1 SQVTM and CDR2 ANQGSEA. This CDR3 reads CSTGTGQTYGYTF. The CDR3 bases are TGCAGCACTGGGACAGGGCAAACCTATGGCTACACCTTC.

This clonotype appeared a few times. The chain couples TRBV20-1 to TRBJ2-7, with 8 bases that match TRBD1. J gave up 4 bases and V 6 bases, and 5 bases lay outside the gene matches. This CDR3 region has 12 residues. CDR1 is DFQATT and CDR2 is SNEGSKA in the germline V gene (reference sequence). This chain's CDR3 is CSADRVGYEQYF. The CDR3 DNA is TGCAGTGCGGACAGGGTTGGGTACGAGCAGTACTTC.

This clonotype occurred many times. V and J are TRBV4-2 and TRBJ2-7; D ambiguous. The CDR3 is 15 amino acids. Trimming took off 0 bases at V and 1 base at J, with 10 bases between the two ends. Germline V gene lookup returns CDR1 LGHNA and CDR2 YNFKEQ. The DNA for the CDR3 is TGTGCCAGCAGCCAAGATCGATTTGCGTCCTACGAGCAGTACTTC. Amino acids: CASSQDRFASYEQYF.

The chain is built from TRBV19 and TRBJ2-7, with TRBD1 as a possible D gene (6 bases). This CDR3 has 13 amino acids. The germline V gene has CDR1 LNHDA and CDR2 SQIVND (reference sequence). Trimming took off 3 bases at V and 6 bases at J, with 12 bases between the two ends. The CDR3: CASSIDLRGEQYF. The CDR3 bases are TGTGCCAGTAGTATCGATCTCAGGGGCGAGCAGTACTTC.

This sequence joins TRBV4-2 and TRBJ2-7; 11 positions agree with TRBD1. The germline V gene has CDR1 LGHNA and CDR2 YNFKEQ. Trimming took 1 base from V and 5 from J; bases not matched to a gene: 4. The CDR3 loop spans 15 amino acids. The CDR3 is CASSQAGGQGDEQYF. CDR3 coding DNA: TGTGCCAGCAGCCAAGCCGGGGGACAGGGGGACGAGCAGTACTTC.

This clonotype was detected ten times or more. V gene TRBV4-1 combines with J gene TRBJ2-1; 8 positions agree with TRBD1. CDR1 and CDR2 from the germline V gene are MGHRA and YSYEKL. The CDR3 contains 15 residues. V shed 4 bases and J 5 bases; nucleotides not matched to a gene: 7. CDR3 amino acids: CASSLWTGSNNEQFF. The CDR3 nucleotides are TGCGCCAGCAGCCTTTGGACAGGGTCGAACAATGAGCAGTTCTTC.

V usage is TRBV18 and J usage is TRBJ2-2; perhaps TRBD1 as D (6 bases). Germline-derived CDR1 and CDR2 are KGHSH and LQKENI. V dropped 8 bases and J dropped 3 bases, with 10 bases sitting between them. The CDR3 is made up of 13 amino acids. For the CDR3, the DNA is TGTGCCAGCCCATACAGGGACACCGGGGAGCTGTTTTTT. Translation: CASPYRDTGELFF.

This clonotype was observed many times. This chain uses TRBV20-1 with TRBJ2-7, with D possibly being TRBD2 (5 bases). Germline CDR1 is DFQATT and CDR2 is SNEGSKA (reference sequence). CDR3 length: 16 residues. V lost 0 bases, J lost 1 base, and 16 bases lay in between. CDR3 bases: TGCAGTGCTAGAGATCTCTCGCGGGTGCCGTCCTACGAGCAGTACTTC. Translating gives CSARDLSRVPSYEQYF.

The chain joins TRBV24-1 to TRBJ2-1; a weak D match, TRBD2 (5 bases). Germline V gene sequence: CDR1 KGHDR, CDR2 SFDVKD. The CDR3 contains 13 residues. The V end was cut by 3 bases, the J end by 10 bases, with 12 bases between. Here the CDR3 reads CATSDPRTAEQFF. Written as DNA, the CDR3 is TGTGCCACCAGTGATCCCAGGACTGCCGAGCAGTTCTTC.

The chain employs TRBV18 and TRBJ2-3, with 13 bases lining up with TRBD2. This CDR3 is built from 16 residues. With 4 bases clipped from V and 5 bases from J, the junction kept 6 bases outside the gene matches. Per the germline V gene, CDR1 is KGHSH and CDR2 is LQKENI. Here the CDR3 reads CASSLRTSGSGDTQYF. CDR3 coding DNA: TGTGCCAGCTCACTGCGGACTAGCGGGAGTGGAGATACGCAGTATTTT.

J is TRBJ2-5 and V is TRBV6-6; D remains unclear. The CDR3 contains 13 residues. The V gene lost 10 bases and the J gene lost 11 bases, with 23 bases spanning the gap. CDR1 and CDR2 from the germline V gene are MNHNY and SVGAGI (reference sequence). CDR3 coding DNA: TGTGCCACCGTGACCCCTACCTACAATGAGCAGTACTTC. Amino acid sequence: CATVTPTYNEQYF.